These 29 T cell receptor beta chains originate from one sample sequenced in a study of blood T cells in healthy people across ages. Next came a second PCR, run for about 6 to 12 cycles, which used a sample-barcoded 5' primer along with a J-beta primer mix. TCRdb re-analysed the 5' RACE reads in MiXCR, keeping a single row per CDR3 protein. The sample includes roughly 860,000 distinct CDR3 sequences, around 62% of them seen just once. Sequencing was carried out using blood. The receptors derive from a man aged 25-45 years in good health.

The rearrangement uses TRBV29-1 and TRBJ2-1, with 9 bases fitting TRBD2. The ends lost 6 bases at V and 0 bases at J; junction bases unmatched: 3. In germline, CDR1 is SQVTM, CDR2 ANQGSEA. The CDR3 is 14 residues long. CDR3 DNA sequence: TGCAGCGTAGAGCGGGGGGTCTCCTACAATGAGCAGTTCTTC. Translated: CSVERGVSYNEQFF.

The CDR3 DNA reads TGTGCCAGCAGTTACTCGAGGGGGGGATTTGCGGGAGGCTCCTACGAGCAGTACTTC. It encodes CASSYSRGGFAGGSYEQYF. The chain combines TRBV6-5 with TRBJ2-7, with 8 positions matching TRBD2. The junction had 13 bases not matched to a gene; V was cut back by 0 bases and J by 0 bases. Looked up from germline, CDR1 is MNHEY and CDR2 is SVGAGI. The CDR3 has 19 residues.

The chain recombines TRBV7-2 with TRBJ2-2; 9 bases are a match to TRBD2. The V gene end was trimmed by 5 bases and the J gene end by 3 bases; junction bases not matched to a gene: 4. Germline V CDR1 and CDR2: SGHTA, FQGNSA. The CDR3 is made up of 15 amino acids. CDR3 in DNA: TGTGCCAGCAGCCAGACTAGCGGCTACACCGGGGAGCTGTTTTTT. Protein: CASSQTSGYTGELFF.

This clonotype appeared a few times. The chain links TRBV29-1 to TRBJ2-7; TRBD1 matches 8 bases. Germline V gene lookup returns CDR1 SQVTM and CDR2 ANQGSEA. There are 14 residues in the CDR3. Trimming cost V 0 bases and J 1 base; bases outside gene matches: 2. In DNA form, the CDR3 reads TGCAGCGTTGAAGATACAGGGGGGTCCTACGAGCAGTACTTC. Translating gives CSVEDTGGSYEQYF.

The chain carries TRBV12-3 or TRBV12-4 and TRBJ2-1; tentative D call: TRBD2 (7 bases). This CDR3 region has 20 residues. Trimming took off 4 bases at V and 0 bases at J, with 25 bases between the two ends. The CDR3 nucleotides are TGTGCCAGCAGTTCCTCACGGCGGGGGCCGTTGTACAGCTCCTACAATGAGCAGTTCTTC. As protein: CASSSSRRGPLYSSYNEQFF.

The V and J genes are TRBV6-2 or TRBV6-3 and TRBJ2-1; tentatively, D is TRBD2 (5 bases). Germline V lookup: CDR1 MNHEY, CDR2 SVGEGT. There are 15 residues in the CDR3. Trimming pared 2 bases from V and 7 bases from J, leaving 15 bases between. The CDR3 DNA follows: TGTGCCAGCAGTTACCTGAGGACTCGAGCGAATGAGCAGTTCTTC. It codes for CASSYLRTRANEQFF.

The gene calls are TRBV10-3 and TRBJ2-7; TRBD1 aligns across 9 bases. Germline V gene sequence: CDR1 ENHRY, CDR2 SYGVKD. The CDR3 has 14 residues. V trimming: 6 bases; J trimming: 3 bases; junction bases outside the gene matches: 6. The CDR3 protein is CAIRGTGGNYEQYF. The CDR3 DNA is TGTGCCATCAGAGGTACAGGGGGCAACTACGAGCAGTACTTC.

The chain recombines TRBV24-1 with TRBJ1-2; possibly TRBD1 for D (6 bases). The CDR3 is made up of 16 amino acids. Trimming removed 3 bases at V and 4 bases at J, with 17 bases between. The germline CDR1 and CDR2 sequences are KGHDR and SFDVKD. Here the CDR3 reads CATSDPGTQGTYGYTF. DNA of the CDR3: TGTGCCACCAGTGATCCCGGGACACAAGGGACCTATGGCTACACCTTC.

The gene calls are TRBV27 and TRBJ2-5; weak D call: TRBD1 (6 bases). Judging by the DNA end, TRBJ2-7 fits better; the J call may be wrong. The CDR3 is 13 residues long. The germline gives CDR1 MNHEY, CDR2 SMNVEV (reference sequence). The CDR3: CASSFTGPHEQYF. In nucleotides, the CDR3 is TGTGCCAGCAGTTTCACAGGGCCCCACGAGCAGTACTTC.

This clonotype appeared a few times. A junction end diverges from the germline sequence, so it may reflect a read error. V gene TRBV28 combines with J gene TRBJ1-5; D may be TRBD1 (6 bases). The CDR3 totals 13 residues. The V gene's germline CDR1 is MDHEN and CDR2 SYDVKM. The CDR3 sequence: CASTLGGNQPQHF. The CDR3 DNA follows: TGTGCCAGCACTTTAGGGGGGAATCAGCCCCAGCATTTT.

V usage is TRBV6-6 and J usage is TRBJ2-7; maybe TRBD1 (5 bases). V was cut by 11 bases and J by 6 bases, with 20 bases left in between. Germline values: CDR1 MNHNY, CDR2 SVGAGI (reference sequence). The CDR3 covers 13 residues. CDR3 nucleotides: TGTGCCGTCCACGGTCAGGGTGAGGCCGAGCAGTACTTC. The encoded protein is CAVHGQGEAEQYF.

The chain is built from TRBV30 and TRBJ1-1; no clear D gene. Looked up from germline, CDR1 is GTSNPN and CDR2 is SVGIG (reference sequence). Trimming left V 3 bases short and J 4 bases short, with 12 bases between. The CDR3 contains 13 residues. DNA of the CDR3: TGTGCCTGGAGGGCTTGGGGAGGCACTGAAGCTTTCTTT. Translated: CAWRAWGGTEAFF.

This clonotype was detected ten times or more. This chain connects TRBV10-3 to TRBJ1-5; 8 bases are a match to TRBD1. The germline V gene encodes CDR1 ENHRY and CDR2 SYGVKD. J lost 7 bases, V lost 3 bases, and 8 bases had no gene match. CDR3 length: 15 amino acids. CDR3 nucleotides: TGTGCCATCAGTGACGACAGGGGCGTGAGGCAGCCCCAGCATTTT. It is translated as CAISDDRGVRQPQHF.

The V call is TRBV11-2, the J call TRBJ2-5; the D gene is possibly TRBD1 (6 bases). The CDR3 runs 14 residues. Between the trimmed V and J ends, which lost 2 bases and 5 bases, there was a span of 12 bases. Germline V gene data show CDR1 as SGHAT and CDR2 as FQNNGV. The CDR3 DNA is TGTGCCAGCAGCTTAAGCAGGGGAACGGAGACCCAGTACTTC. It specifies CASSLSRGTETQYF.

This clonotype has a handful of counts. Compared with germline, one end of the junction differs, possibly owing to a read error. The rearrangement joins TRBV20-1 to TRBJ2-4; D may be TRBD2 (5 bases). The CDR3 runs 15 residues. Germline V gene lookup returns CDR1 DFQATT and CDR2 SNEGSKA (reference sequence). The CDR3 DNA sequence: TGCAGTGCTGGAGAGGCGGACTCAGCCAAAAACATTCAGTACTTC. Its translation: CSAGEADSAKNIQYF.

The chain recombines TRBV7-2 with TRBJ2-7; D is unclear. Germline V gives CDR1 SGHTA, CDR2 FQGNSA. The CDR3 runs 15 residues. V lost 1 base, J lost 4 bases, and 14 bases lay in between. CDR3 sequence reads: CASSLVGSTEYEQYF. The CDR3 DNA follows: TGTGCCAGCAGCTTAGTGGGAAGCACAGAGTACGAGCAGTACTTC.

This clonotype was counted between two and nine times. The chain has TRBV5-1 and TRBJ2-7, with D uncertain. Germline assignment: CDR1 SGHRS and CDR2 YFSETQ. With 0 bases removed from V and 7 bases from J, the gap between germline ends came to 11 bases. This CDR3 has 13 residues. CDR3 residues: CASSLELYGEQYF. As DNA, the CDR3 is TGCGCCAGCAGCTTGGAATTGTACGGGGAGCAGTACTTC.

This chain connects TRBV6-4 to TRBJ2-3; perhaps D is TRBD1 or TRBD2 (7 bases each). V lost 0 bases and J 3 bases, leaving 13 bases between the germline ends. CDR1 is MRHNA and CDR2 is SNTAGT in the germline V gene. This CDR3 is built from 16 residues. The CDR3 nucleotides are TGTGCCAGCAGTGACTCGGACAGGCGGGGGACAGATACGCAGTATTTT. It translates to CASSDSDRRGTDTQYF.

This sequence joins TRBV12-3 or TRBV12-4 and TRBJ2-5; 8 bases match TRBD1. Trimming cost V 7 bases and J 11 bases; bases outside gene matches: 15. The CDR3 contains 14 residues. This CDR3 is CASITGGRSDEQYF. The CDR3, as DNA: TGTGCCAGCATTACAGGGGGTCGGTCCGATGAGCAGTACTTC.

V usage is TRBV4-1 and J usage is TRBJ2-3; TRBD1 agrees at 7 bases. The germline V gene encodes CDR1 MGHRA and CDR2 YSYEKL. Losses at the gene ends were 4 bases for V and 10 bases for J; bases not matched to a gene: 8. The CDR3 consists of 13 residues. The CDR3 DNA sequence: TGCGCCAGCAGCCGAATTGACAGGGATCCGCAGTATTTT. It specifies CASSRIDRDPQYF.

This clonotype was seen at least ten times. The chain couples TRBV7-9 to TRBJ2-5, with D unclear. This CDR3 has 13 amino acids. CDR1 is SEHNR, CDR2 FQNEAQ, per germline (reference sequence). The ends were cut back, 1 base at V and 1 base at J, with 4 bases in the middle. This CDR3 is CASSLGGQETQYF. Written as DNA, the CDR3 is TGTGCCAGCAGCTTAGGGGGCCAAGAGACCCAGTACTTC.

The rearrangement joins TRBV6-1 to TRBJ1-2; no clear D. The germline gives CDR1 MNHNS, CDR2 SASEGT. This CDR3 spans 13 amino acids. The ends were cut back, 2 bases at V and 6 bases at J, with 10 bases in the middle. The CDR3 DNA reads TGTGCCAGCAGTGAACTCGGACTAGATGGCTACACCTTC. It codes for CASSELGLDGYTF.

The count of this clonotype is one. J is TRBJ2-1 and V is TRBV4-3, with D hard to call. The CDR3 runs to 15 residues. The germline V gene has CDR1 LGHNA and CDR2 YSLEER. With 0 bases removed from V and 6 bases from J, the gap between germline ends came to 12 bases. CDR3 coding DNA: TGCGCCAGCAGCCAAGATTCATGGTACCCCAATGAGCAGTTCTTC. Translating it yields CASSQDSWYPNEQFF.

CDR3 sequence: CASSLYDRGQYF. CDR3 nucleotide sequence: TGTGCCAGCAGCTTATACGACAGGGGGCAGTACTTC. The chain uses TRBV13 and TRBJ2-7, with 8 bases fitting TRBD1. Unmatched junction bases numbered 3, after V lost 2 bases and J lost 9 bases. The germline V gene has CDR1 PRHDT and CDR2 FYEKMQ (reference sequence). The CDR3 extends over 12 amino acids.

The genes are TRBV5-1 and TRBJ1-5; maybe TRBD1 (6 bases). Trimming pared 1 base from V and 2 bases from J, leaving 10 bases between. The CDR3 has 15 residues. The germline gives CDR1 SGHRS, CDR2 YFSETQ. In DNA, the CDR3 is TGCGCCAGCAGCTTGTCAGGGGAGGGCAATCAGCCCCAGCATTTT. Translating it yields CASSLSGEGNQPQHF.

This clonotype was detected a few times. The chain carries TRBV12-3 or TRBV12-4 and TRBJ2-5; D is uncertain. The CDR3 is 14 amino acids. With 5 bases removed from V and 9 bases from J, the gap between germline ends came to 19 bases. The CDR3 loop is CASSRSGSLGSQYF. The CDR3 nucleotides read TGTGCCAGCAGTCGATCCGGATCTTTGGGGTCCCAGTACTTC.

This chain joins TRBV12-3 or TRBV12-4 and TRBJ2-3; D tentatively reads TRBD1 or TRBD2 (5 bases each). Trimming shortened V by 7 bases and J by 5 bases, and 13 bases separated the two germline ends. CDR3 length: 13 amino acids. The CDR3 loop is CASTRWGLDTQYF. The DNA for the CDR3 is TGTGCCAGCACCAGATGGGGGTTAGATACGCAGTATTTT.

J is TRBJ1-6 and V is TRBV12-3 or TRBV12-4; TRBD1 is a possible D gene (5 bases). CDR3 length: 15 amino acids. The V gene lost 2 bases and the J gene lost 9 bases, with 14 bases spanning the gap. The CDR3 loop is CASSLSAGDGSPLHF. CDR3 nucleotides: TGTGCCAGCAGTTTATCCGCGGGGGATGGTTCACCCCTCCACTTT.

This clonotype was seen more than once but under ten times. The chain couples TRBV25-1 to TRBJ2-7, with 10 bases identical to TRBD1. The CDR3 sequence is 15 residues long. CDR1 is MGHDK and CDR2 is SYGVNS in the germline V gene. V was pared by 1 base and J by 6 bases, with 6 bases of the junction left unmatched. CDR3 DNA sequence: TGTGCCAGCAGTGAATCCGGGACAGGGGTTGGCGAGCAGTACTTC. It yields the protein CASSESGTGVGEQYF.